The present T cell receptor beta chain was sequenced within a study of preoperative IRX-2 immunotherapy in early breast cancer. The CDR3 totals 18 residues. Libraries were prepared by immunoSEQ multiplex PCR; TCRdb keeps only in-frame clonotypes and omits some of them. The sample shows roughly 25,000 clones, roughly 95% of them seen only once. Regarding treatment: preoperative locoregional IRX-2 cytokine immunotherapy. This phase Ib study tested locoregional IRX-2 cytokine immunotherapy given before surgery. The V call is TRBV21-1, the J call TRBJ2-7; the listed D gene, TRBD2, was not tested against the DNA. TRBV21-1 is deemed a pseudogene. This receptor was identified in a human donor with breast cancer. This material consisted of tumor tissue, taken after IRX-2 immunotherapy. The DNA of the CDR3 is TGTGCCAGCAGCAAATGTTACAGCGGGAGGTCCCAATCCTACGAGCAGTACTTC. The encoded protein is CASSKCYSGRSQSYEQYF.